Following are 21 T cell receptor beta chains from one sample sequenced in a study of T cells after yellow fever vaccination. TCRdb used MiXCR to reprocess the 5' RACE reads, holding one entry per CDR3 protein. The sample consists of under 250,000 distinct CDR3 sequences, approximately 3% of them appearing once. This specimen was CD4+ T cells sorted from PBMCs, taken 10 days after the yellow fever booster vaccination. Receptor source: a man aged 18 to 29 who received the YFV17D yellow fever vaccine.

This clonotype was seen ten or more times. The chain has TRBV7-2 and TRBJ1-6, with 8 bases matching TRBD1. This CDR3 has 16 residues. The V gene's germline CDR1 is SGHTA and CDR2 FQGNSA. V lost 6 bases, J lost 0 bases, and 4 bases stayed unmatched. The CDR3 here is CASRGQDVSYNSPLHF. The CDR3 bases are TGTGCCAGCAGGGGACAGGATGTCTCCTATAATTCACCCCTCCACTTT.

This clonotype was recorded at least ten times. J is TRBJ1-6 and V is TRBV3-1; 7 bases align to TRBD1. The ends lost 0 bases at V and 6 bases at J; junction bases unmatched: 8. Germline V gene data show CDR1 as LGHDT and CDR2 as YNNKEL (reference sequence). CDR3 size: 17 residues. The CDR3 DNA is TGTGCCAGCAGCCAAGATTTTGGCCAGGGGGGTAATTCACCCCTCCACTTT. Its protein is CASSQDFGQGGNSPLHF. The whole variable domain, filled in from reference TRBV3-1 and TRBJ1-6, reads DTAVSQTPKYLVTQMGNDKSIKCEQNLGHDTMYWYKQDSKKFLKIMFSYNNKELIINETVPNRFSPKSPDKAHLNLHINSLELGDSAVYFCASSQDFGQGGNSPLHFGNGTRLTVT.

This chain joins TRBV5-6 and TRBJ2-3; possible D gene TRBD1, 6 bases. The CDR3 has 16 residues. V was cut by 4 bases and J by 2 bases, with 17 bases left in between. Germline CDR1 SGHDT, CDR2 YYEEEE. The DNA of the CDR3 is TGTGCCAGCAGCCTCCCGGGACACATAACCACAGATACGCAGTATTTT. Translation gives CASSLPGHITTDTQYF.

This clonotype appeared many times. The chain employs TRBV2 and TRBJ2-5; TRBD2 is a possible D gene (5 bases). From germline, CDR1 is SNHLY and CDR2 FYNNEI. The CDR3 spans 12 residues. Trimming pared 7 bases from V and 0 bases from J, leaving 6 bases between. The CDR3 region is CASTGDQETQYF. The CDR3, as DNA: TGTGCCAGCACCGGGGACCAAGAGACCCAGTACTTC.

This clonotype was recorded many times. The rearrangement links TRBV9 to TRBJ2-7, with 7 bases fitting TRBD1. The CDR3 spans 15 residues. Germline V gene data show CDR1 as SGDLS and CDR2 as YYNGEE. The trim removed 0 bases at V and 3 bases at J, leaving 6 bases unmatched. The CDR3, as DNA: TGTGCCAGCAGCGTAGGTAGTGGACAGGACTACGAGCAGTACTTC. Its translation: CASSVGSGQDYEQYF.

This clonotype has at least ten counts. The chain uses TRBV11-2 and TRBJ1-1; a weak D match, TRBD1 (5 bases). CDR3 length: 17 residues. CDR1 SGHAT and CDR2 FQNNGV come from the germline V gene. The V and J ends lost 4 bases and 0 bases respectively, with 18 bases between them. The CDR3 coding sequence is TGTGCCAGCAGCTCGCAGGGCTCCTATTACCTGAACACTGAAGCTTTCTTT. This gives the protein CASSSQGSYYLNTEAFF.

A word on this clonotype: The junction shows a germline mismatch at one end, possibly a read error. The V and J genes are TRBV10-2 and TRBJ1-5, with no clear D. This CDR3 region has 15 residues. In germline, CDR1 is WSHSY, CDR2 SAAADI. CDR3 nucleotides: TGCGCCAGCAGTGATGGAGGGAAAGTCAATCAGCCCCCGCATTTT. Residues: CASSDGGKVNQPPHF.

This clonotype was observed a few times. V gene TRBV29-1 combines with J gene TRBJ2-7; 7 positions match TRBD2. Trimming at V came to 8 bases and at J to 3 bases, leaving 7 bases not matched to a gene. The CDR3 covers 12 residues. CDR1 is SQVTM and CDR2 is ANQGSEA in the germline V gene. The CDR3 DNA is TGCAGCTATGGGAAGCGGGGCTACGAGCAGTACTTC. Protein: CSYGKRGYEQYF.

This clonotype was picked up many times. The J gene is TRBJ2-4, the V gene TRBV5-4; TRBD1 or TRBD2 may be the D gene (6 bases each). CDR1 and CDR2 (germline): SGHNT, YYREEE (reference sequence). The V end lost 0 bases, the J end lost 5 bases, and 12 bases lay between the germline ends. CDR3 length: 15 residues. The CDR3 here is CASSLARGLQNIQYF. The CDR3 bases are TGTGCCAGCAGCTTGGCCCGGGGGCTGCAAAACATTCAGTACTTC.

This clonotype was detected ten times or more. This rearrangement joins TRBV5-1 to TRBJ1-5; D gene unclear. V was pared by 0 bases and J by 5 bases, with 9 bases between. This CDR3 region has 14 residues. Germline V CDR1 and CDR2: SGHRS, YFSETQ. Here the CDR3 DNA reads TGCGCCAGCAGCTTGGGGCCAGACTATCAGCCCCAGCATTTT. Translation: CASSLGPDYQPQHF.

This clonotype has a handful of counts. V gene TRBV6-5 combines with J gene TRBJ1-5; maybe TRBD1 (5 bases). The CDR3 loop spans 15 amino acids. Germline V gives CDR1 MNHEY, CDR2 SVGAGI. The V end was cut by 0 bases, the J end by 6 bases, with 12 bases between. CDR3 amino acids: CASSYSGGRRQPQHF. The DNA for the CDR3 is TGTGCCAGCAGTTACTCGGGGGGAAGACGTCAGCCCCAGCATTTT.

The gene calls are TRBV12-3 or TRBV12-4 and TRBJ2-7; no clear D gene. Trimming took off 1 base at V and 9 bases at J, with 7 bases between the two ends. This CDR3 is 11 amino acids long. The chain's CDR3 is CASSLGFVQYF. DNA for the CDR3: TGTGCCAGCAGTTTAGGTTTCGTGCAGTACTTC.

The V and J genes are TRBV30 and TRBJ1-2, with a tentative D call TRBD1 (5 bases). The CDR3 consists of 12 residues. Deletions cut 2 bases from V and 3 bases from J, with 7 bases between. Germline V gene sequence: CDR1 GTSNPN, CDR2 SVGIG (reference sequence). This CDR3 reads CAWSRGYYGYTF. Here the CDR3 DNA reads TGTGCCTGGAGTAGGGGATACTATGGCTACACCTTC.

This clonotype was found a few times. V usage is TRBV23-1 and J usage is TRBJ2-2; no reliable D call. TRBV23-1 has ORF status, its function being uncertain. The V and J ends lost 4 bases and 5 bases respectively, with 17 bases between them. This CDR3 region has 16 residues. The CDR3 bases are TGCGCCAGCAGTCTCGACTTGGGCACACAGACCGGGGAGCTGTTTTTT. Residues: CASSLDLGTQTGELFF.

The V gene is TRBV18, the J gene TRBJ1-3; D may be TRBD1 (5 bases). The CDR3 totals 15 residues. Trimming took off 1 base at V and 0 bases at J, with 7 bases between the two ends. The germline V gene encodes CDR1 KGHSH and CDR2 LQKENI. CDR3 amino acids: CASSPRGRSGNTIYF. CDR3 sequence (DNA): TGTGCCAGCTCACCACGGGGCCGCTCTGGAAACACCATATATTTT.

The V call is TRBV6-2 or TRBV6-3, the J call TRBJ2-1; D may correspond to TRBD1 or TRBD2 (6 bases each). The CDR3 has 14 residues. Trimming shortened V by 6 bases and J by 5 bases, and 14 bases separated the two germline ends. Looked up from germline, CDR1 is MNHEY and CDR2 is SVGEGT. In DNA form, the CDR3 reads TGTGCCAGCAGGCGTGACGGGGGCCACAATGAGCAGTTCTTC. Its translation: CASRRDGGHNEQFF.

In this sample, this clonotype turned up many times. The CDR3 loop reads CASVWDRSDYTF. The CDR3 bases are TGTGCCAGCGTCTGGGACAGGTCGGACTACACCTTC. The chain couples TRBV6-1 to TRBJ1-2, with TRBD1 matching 8 bases. Germline V gene lookup returns CDR1 MNHNS and CDR2 SASEGT. The CDR3 is 12 amino acids. V gave up 8 bases and J gave up 10 bases; unmatched junction bases: 9.

The sample holds many counts of this clonotype. The chain joins TRBV5-1 to TRBJ2-4; 13 nucleotides match TRBD2. This CDR3 comprises 15 residues. CDR1 is SGHRS and CDR2 is YFSETQ in the germline V gene. J gave up 8 bases and V 9 bases, and 11 bases lay outside the gene matches. CDR3 residues: CATSTSGGAGDIQYF. Written as DNA, the CDR3 is TGCGCCACCTCAACTAGCGGGGGGGCCGGGGACATTCAGTACTTC.

This clonotype was recorded at least ten times. This sequence joins TRBV11-2 and TRBJ2-6; no definite D call. The V end was cut by 3 bases, the J end by 4 bases, with 4 bases between. Per germline, CDR1 SGHAT and CDR2 FQNNGV. The CDR3 is 13 amino acids. The DNA for the CDR3 is TGTGCCAGCAGCTTCGGAGGGGCCAACGTCCTGACTTTC. The encoded protein is CASSFGGANVLTF.

This clonotype occurred many times. This chain connects TRBV7-3 to TRBJ2-1; D perhaps matches TRBD2 (6 bases). Between the trimmed V and J ends, which lost 5 bases and 2 bases, there was a span of 13 bases. CDR1 and CDR2 (germline): SGHTA, FQGTGA. The CDR3 covers 15 residues. This chain's CDR3 is CASSPRDSAYNEQFF. The CDR3 DNA sequence: TGTGCCAGCAGCCCACGGGACTCTGCCTACAATGAGCAGTTCTTC. The entire variable domain, with the rest obtained from reference TRBV7-3 and TRBJ2-1, is as follows: GAGVSQTPSNKVTEKGKYVELRCDPISGHTALYWYRQSLGQGPEFLIYFQGTGAADDSGLPNDRFFAVRPEGSVSTLKIQRTERGDSAVYLCASSPRDSAYNEQFFGPGTRLTVL.

The chain couples TRBV20-1 to TRBJ2-3, with 15 bases matching TRBD2. The J segment lost 7 bases and the V segment lost 5 bases, leaving 10 bases of the junction unmatched. CDR3 length: 16 residues. The germline V gene encodes CDR1 DFQATT and CDR2 SNEGSKA (reference sequence). The CDR3 sequence is CSAFRTSGGAGNTQYF. The CDR3 DNA follows: TGCAGTGCTTTCCGGACTAGCGGGGGGGCAGGAAATACGCAGTATTTT.